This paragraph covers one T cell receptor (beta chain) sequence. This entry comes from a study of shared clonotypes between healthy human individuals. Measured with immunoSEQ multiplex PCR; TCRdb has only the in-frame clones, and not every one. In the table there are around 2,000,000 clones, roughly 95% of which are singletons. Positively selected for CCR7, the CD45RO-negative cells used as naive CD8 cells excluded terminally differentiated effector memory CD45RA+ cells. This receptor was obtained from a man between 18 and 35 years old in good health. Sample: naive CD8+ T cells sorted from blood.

CDR3 residues: CASADLDRVQETQYF. The CDR3 coding sequence is TGTGCCAGCGCGGACTTGGACAGGGTCCAAGAGACCCAGTACTTC. This rearrangement joins TRBV27 to TRBJ2-5; 8 nucleotides line up with TRBD1. V trimming: 8 bases; J trimming: 1 base; junction bases outside the gene matches: 9. Looked up from germline, CDR1 is MNHEY and CDR2 is SMNVEV (reference sequence). The CDR3 runs to 15 residues.